This T cell receptor (beta chain) emerged from a study of blood T cell repertoires in COVID-19. For the study at large: The cDNA or gDNA used as material had been derived from T cells, B-cell-depleted T cells, or PBMCs.

This CDR3 region has 15 residues. Germline values: CDR1 SNHLY, CDR2 FYNNEI. The V end was cut by 4 bases, the J end by 0 bases, with 10 bases between. Libraries were prepared by immunoSEQ multiplex PCR; TCRdb keeps only in-frame clonotypes and omits some of them. The data show some 75,000 clones, around three quarters seen once. This chain connects TRBV2 to TRBJ2-1; D gene unclear. The clonotype was recovered from a woman older than 75 with active or convalescent COVID-19. Sequencing input: peripheral blood. DNA of the CDR3: TGTGCCAGCAGTGCAATTACGAGCTCCTACAATGAGCAGTTCTTC. Translating gives CASSAITSSYNEQFF.